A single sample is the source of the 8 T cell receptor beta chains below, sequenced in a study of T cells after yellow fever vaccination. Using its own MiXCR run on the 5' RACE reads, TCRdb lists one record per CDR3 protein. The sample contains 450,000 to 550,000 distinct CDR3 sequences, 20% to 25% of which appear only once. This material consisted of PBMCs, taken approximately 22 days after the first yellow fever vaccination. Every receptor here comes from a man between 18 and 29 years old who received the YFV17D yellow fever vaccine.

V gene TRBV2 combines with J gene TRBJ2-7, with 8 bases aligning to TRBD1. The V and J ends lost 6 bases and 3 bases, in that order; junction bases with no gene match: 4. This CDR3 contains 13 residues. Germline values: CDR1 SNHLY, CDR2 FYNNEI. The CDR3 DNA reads TGTGCCAGCAGGGGACAGGCGAACTACGAGCAGTACGTC. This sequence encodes CASRGQANYEQYV.

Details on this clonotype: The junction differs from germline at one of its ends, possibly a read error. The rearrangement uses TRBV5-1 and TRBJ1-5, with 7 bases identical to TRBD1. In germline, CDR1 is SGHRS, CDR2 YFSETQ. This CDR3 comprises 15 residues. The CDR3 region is CASRPGQDFNKPQHF. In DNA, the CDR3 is TGCGCCAGCAGACCAGGACAGGATTTCAATAAGCCCCAGCATTTT.

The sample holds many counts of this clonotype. As DNA, the CDR3 is TGTGCCAGCAGGGAGTGGGGTACTAATGAAAAACTGTTTTTT. Protein product: CASREWGTNEKLFF. This chain links TRBV12-3 or TRBV12-4 with TRBJ1-4, with D uncertain. The ends were cut back, 6 bases at V and 2 bases at J, with 10 bases in the middle. The CDR3 spans 14 residues.

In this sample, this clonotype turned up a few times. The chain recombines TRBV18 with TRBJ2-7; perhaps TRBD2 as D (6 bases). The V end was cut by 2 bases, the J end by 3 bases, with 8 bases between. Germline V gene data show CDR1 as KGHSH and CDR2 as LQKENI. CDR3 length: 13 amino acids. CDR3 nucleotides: TGTGCCAGCTCACCATCGGGGGACTACGAGCAGTACGTC. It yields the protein CASSPSGDYEQYV.

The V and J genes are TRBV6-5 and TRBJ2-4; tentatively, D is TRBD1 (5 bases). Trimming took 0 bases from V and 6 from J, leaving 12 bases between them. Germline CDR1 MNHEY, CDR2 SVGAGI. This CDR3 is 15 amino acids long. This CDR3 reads CASSYSLGVANIQYF. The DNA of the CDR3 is TGTGCCAGCAGTTACTCGTTAGGGGTGGCAAACATTCAGTACTTC.

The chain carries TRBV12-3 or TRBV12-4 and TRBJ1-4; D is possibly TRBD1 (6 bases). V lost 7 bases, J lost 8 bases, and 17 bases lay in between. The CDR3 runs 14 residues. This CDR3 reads CASKTGTQREKLFF. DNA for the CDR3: TGTGCCAGCAAGACCGGGACACAGAGGGAAAAACTGTTTTTT.

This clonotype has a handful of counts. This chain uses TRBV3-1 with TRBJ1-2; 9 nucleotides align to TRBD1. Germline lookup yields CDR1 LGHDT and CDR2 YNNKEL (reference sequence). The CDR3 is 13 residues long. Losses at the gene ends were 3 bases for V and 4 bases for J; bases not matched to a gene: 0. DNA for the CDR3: TGTGCCAGCAGCCAGGACAGGGGCTATGGCTACACCTTC. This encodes CASSQDRGYGYTF.

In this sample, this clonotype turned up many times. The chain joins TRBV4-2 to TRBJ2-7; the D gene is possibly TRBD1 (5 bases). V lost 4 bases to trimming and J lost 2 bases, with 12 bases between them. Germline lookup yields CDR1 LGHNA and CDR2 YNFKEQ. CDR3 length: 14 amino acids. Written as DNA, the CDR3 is TGTGCCAGCAGCCCAGAAGGGGTACCCTACGAGCAGTACTTC. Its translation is CASSPEGVPYEQYF.